The sequence of this T cell receptor beta chain was determined in a study of blood T cell repertoires in COVID-19. Whole-study context: COVID-19 samples collected from the United States, Italy and Spain covered acute and convalescent phases.

Patients at the Seattle site were enrolled during active infection and followed longitudinally. The CDR3 runs 16 residues. The V gene's germline CDR1 is SGHRS and CDR2 YFSETQ. With 0 bases clipped from V and 2 bases from J, the junction kept 0 bases outside the gene matches. Sequencing used immunoSEQ multiplex PCR; TCRdb keeps in-frame clones, though not all of them. The sample has 450,000 or so clones; 75% to 90% are singletons. The rearrangement links TRBV5-1 to TRBJ2-7, with 15 nucleotides matching TRBD2. The clonotype originates from a woman in her forties with COVID-19, enrolled during active disease. The sample consisted of peripheral blood. CDR3 bases: TGCGCCAGCAGCTTGGGGACTAGCGGGAGGGCCTACGAGCAGTACTTC. This translates into CASSLGTSGRAYEQYF.